This T cell receptor (beta chain) stems from a study of blood T cell repertoires in COVID-19. Study-level information: From the United States, Italy and Spain came samples of acute and convalescent COVID-19.

Clones were read by immunoSEQ multiplex PCR, and TCRdb kept only the in-frame ones, dropping some. The sample has around 240,000 clones, 70% to 90% seen once. This clone was seen ten or more times. Germline lookup yields CDR1 SNHLY and CDR2 FYNNEI. This CDR3 spans 13 amino acids. With 6 bases removed from V and 0 bases from J, the gap between germline ends came to 6 bases. The sample consisted of PBMCs or T cells enriched from blood (not recorded which). The clonotype was recovered from a woman in her 50s who had recovered from COVID-19. The chain joins TRBV2 to TRBJ1-3; D is ambiguous. This CDR3 is CASSFLSGNTIYF. The CDR3 DNA is TGTGCCAGCAGCTTTCTCTCTGGAAACACCATATATTTT.